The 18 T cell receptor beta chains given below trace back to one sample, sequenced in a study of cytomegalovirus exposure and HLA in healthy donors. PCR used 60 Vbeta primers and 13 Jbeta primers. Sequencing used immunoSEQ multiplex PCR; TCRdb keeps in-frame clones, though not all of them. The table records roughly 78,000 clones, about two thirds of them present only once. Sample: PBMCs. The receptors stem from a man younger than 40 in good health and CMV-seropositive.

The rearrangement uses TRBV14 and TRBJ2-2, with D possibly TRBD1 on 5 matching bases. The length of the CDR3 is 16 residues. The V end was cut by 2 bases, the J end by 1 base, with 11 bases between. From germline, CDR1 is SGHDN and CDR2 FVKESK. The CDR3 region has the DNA TGTGCCAGCAGCCAACTAGGGGCTGGGAACACCGGGGAGCTGTTTTTT. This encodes CASSQLGAGNTGELFF.

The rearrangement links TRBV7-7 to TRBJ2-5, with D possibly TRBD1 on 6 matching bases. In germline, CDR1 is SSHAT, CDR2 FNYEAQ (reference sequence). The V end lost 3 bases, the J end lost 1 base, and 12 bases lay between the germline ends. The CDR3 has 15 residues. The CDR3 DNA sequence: TGTGCCAGCAGCTTGAACAGGGCGAGCCAAGAGACCCAGTACTTC. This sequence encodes CASSLNRASQETQYF.

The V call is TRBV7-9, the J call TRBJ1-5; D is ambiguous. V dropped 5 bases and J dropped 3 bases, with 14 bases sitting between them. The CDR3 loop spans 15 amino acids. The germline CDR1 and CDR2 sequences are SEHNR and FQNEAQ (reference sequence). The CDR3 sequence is CASSPTGVFNQPQHF. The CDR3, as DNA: TGTGCCAGCAGCCCCACCGGGGTCTTCAATCAGCCCCAGCATTTT. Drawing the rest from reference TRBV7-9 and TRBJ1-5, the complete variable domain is DTGVSQNPRHKITKRGQNVTFRCDPISEHNRLYWYRQTLGQGPEFLTYFQNEAQLEKSRLLSDRFSAERPKGSFSTLEIQRTEQGDSAMYLCASSPTGVFNQPQHFGDGTRLSIL.

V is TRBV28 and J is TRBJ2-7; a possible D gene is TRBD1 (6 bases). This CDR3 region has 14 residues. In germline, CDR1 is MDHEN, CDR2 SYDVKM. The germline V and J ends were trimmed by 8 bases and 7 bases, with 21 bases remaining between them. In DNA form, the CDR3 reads TGTGCCAGCTCCCGGCGGGCAGGGGCCGAGGAGCAGTACTTC. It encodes CASSRRAGAEEQYF.

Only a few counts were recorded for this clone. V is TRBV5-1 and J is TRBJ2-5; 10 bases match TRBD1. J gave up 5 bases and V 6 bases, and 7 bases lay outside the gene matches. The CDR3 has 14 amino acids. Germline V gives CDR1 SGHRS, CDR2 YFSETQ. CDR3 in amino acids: CASTNGTGVETQYF. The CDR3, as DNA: TGCGCCAGCACAAACGGGACAGGGGTGGAGACCCAGTACTTC. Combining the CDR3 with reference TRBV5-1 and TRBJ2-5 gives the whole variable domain KAGVTQTPRYLIKTRGQQVTLSCSPISGHRSVSWYQQTPGQGLQFLFEYFSETQRNKGNFPGRFSGRQFSNSRSEMNVSTLELGDSALYLCASTNGTGVETQYFGPGTRLLVL.

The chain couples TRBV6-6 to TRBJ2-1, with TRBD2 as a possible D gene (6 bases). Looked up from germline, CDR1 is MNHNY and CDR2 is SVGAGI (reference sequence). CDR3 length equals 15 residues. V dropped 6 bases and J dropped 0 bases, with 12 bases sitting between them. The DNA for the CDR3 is TGTGCCAGCAGCCCTTGGGGGGACTCCTACAATGAGCAGTTCTTC. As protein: CASSPWGDSYNEQFF.

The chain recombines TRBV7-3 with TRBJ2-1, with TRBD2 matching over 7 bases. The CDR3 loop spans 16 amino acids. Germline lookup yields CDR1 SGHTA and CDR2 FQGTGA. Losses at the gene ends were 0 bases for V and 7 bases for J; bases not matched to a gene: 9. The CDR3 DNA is TGTGCCAGCAGCTTAACGCGGGGGAACCGACGAAATGAGCAGTTCTTC. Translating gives CASSLTRGNRRNEQFF.

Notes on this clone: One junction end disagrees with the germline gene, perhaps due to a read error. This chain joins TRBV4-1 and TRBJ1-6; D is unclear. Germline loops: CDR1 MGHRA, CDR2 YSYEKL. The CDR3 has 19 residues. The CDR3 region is CASRQVGSEAHLSNSPLHF. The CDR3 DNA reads TGCGCCAGCAGGCAAGTCGGCTCGGAGGCGCATTTGTCCAATTCACCCCTCCACTTT.

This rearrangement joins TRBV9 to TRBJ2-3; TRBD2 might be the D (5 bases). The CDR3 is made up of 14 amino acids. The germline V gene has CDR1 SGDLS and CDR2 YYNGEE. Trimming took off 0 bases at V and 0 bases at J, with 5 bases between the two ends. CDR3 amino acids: CASSVVASTDTQYF. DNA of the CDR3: TGTGCCAGCAGCGTAGTAGCGAGCACAGATACGCAGTATTTT.

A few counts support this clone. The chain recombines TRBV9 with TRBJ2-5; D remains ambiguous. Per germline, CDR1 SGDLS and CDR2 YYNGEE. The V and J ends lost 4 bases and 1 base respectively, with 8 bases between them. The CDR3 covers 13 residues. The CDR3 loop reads CASSLGPQETQYF. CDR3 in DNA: TGTGCCAGCAGCTTAGGGCCCCAAGAGACCCAGTACTTC.

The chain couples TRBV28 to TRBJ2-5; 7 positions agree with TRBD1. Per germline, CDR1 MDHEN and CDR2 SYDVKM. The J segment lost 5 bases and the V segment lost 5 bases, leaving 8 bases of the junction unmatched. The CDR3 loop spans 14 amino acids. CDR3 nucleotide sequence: TGTGCCAGCAGTCAGACAGGGTTCGGGGAGACCCAGTACTTC. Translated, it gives CASSQTGFGETQYF.

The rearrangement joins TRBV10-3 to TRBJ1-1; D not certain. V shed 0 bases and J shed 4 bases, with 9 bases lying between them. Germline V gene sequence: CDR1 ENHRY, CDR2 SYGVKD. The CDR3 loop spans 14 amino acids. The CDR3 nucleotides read TGTGCCATCAGTGAGTCGACTGCGGGCACTGAAGCTTTCTTT. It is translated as CAISESTAGTEAFF.

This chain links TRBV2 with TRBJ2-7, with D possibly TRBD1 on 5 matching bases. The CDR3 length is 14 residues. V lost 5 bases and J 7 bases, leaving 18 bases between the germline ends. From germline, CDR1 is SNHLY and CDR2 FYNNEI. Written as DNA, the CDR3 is TGTGCCAGCAGTTCGGCGACAGCCCGAGAAGAGCAGTACTTC. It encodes CASSSATAREEQYF.

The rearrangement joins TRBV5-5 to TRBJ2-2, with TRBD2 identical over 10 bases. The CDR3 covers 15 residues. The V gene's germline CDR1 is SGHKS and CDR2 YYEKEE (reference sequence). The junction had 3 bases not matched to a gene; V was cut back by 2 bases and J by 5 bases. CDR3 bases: TGTGCCAGCAGCTTCAGCGGGAGGGGAACCGGGGAGCTGTTTTTT. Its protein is CASSFSGRGTGELFF.

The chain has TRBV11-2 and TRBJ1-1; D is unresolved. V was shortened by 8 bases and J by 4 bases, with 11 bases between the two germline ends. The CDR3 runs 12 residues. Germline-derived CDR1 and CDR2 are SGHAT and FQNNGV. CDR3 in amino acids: CASSDGGTEAFF. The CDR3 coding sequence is TGTGCCAGCTCCGATGGAGGCACTGAAGCTTTCTTT.

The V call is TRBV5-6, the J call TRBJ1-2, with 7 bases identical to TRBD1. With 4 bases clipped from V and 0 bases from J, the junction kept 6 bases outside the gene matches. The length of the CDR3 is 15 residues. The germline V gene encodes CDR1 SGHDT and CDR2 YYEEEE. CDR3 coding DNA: TGTGCCAGCAGCGCCCGGACAGGAGCTAACTATGGCTACACCTTC. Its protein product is CASSARTGANYGYTF.

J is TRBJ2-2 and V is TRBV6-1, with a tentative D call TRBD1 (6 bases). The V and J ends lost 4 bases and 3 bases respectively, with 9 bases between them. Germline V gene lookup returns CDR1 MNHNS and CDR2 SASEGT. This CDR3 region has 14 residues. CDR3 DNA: TGTGCCAGCAGTGCGTCAGGGGACACCGGGGAGCTGTTTTTT. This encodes CASSASGDTGELFF.

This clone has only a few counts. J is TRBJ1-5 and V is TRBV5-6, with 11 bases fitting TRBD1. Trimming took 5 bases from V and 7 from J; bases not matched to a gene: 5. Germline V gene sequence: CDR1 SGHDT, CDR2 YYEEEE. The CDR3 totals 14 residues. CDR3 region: CASSYGQGAQPQHF. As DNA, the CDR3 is TGTGCCAGCAGTTATGGACAGGGGGCGCAGCCCCAGCATTTT. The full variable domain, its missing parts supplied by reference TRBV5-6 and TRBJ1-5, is DAGVTQSPTHLIKTRGQQVTLRCSPKSGHDTVSWYQQALGQGPQFIFQYYEEEERQRGNFPDRFSGHQFPNYSSELNVNALLLGDSALYLCASSYGQGAQPQHFGDGTRLSIL.